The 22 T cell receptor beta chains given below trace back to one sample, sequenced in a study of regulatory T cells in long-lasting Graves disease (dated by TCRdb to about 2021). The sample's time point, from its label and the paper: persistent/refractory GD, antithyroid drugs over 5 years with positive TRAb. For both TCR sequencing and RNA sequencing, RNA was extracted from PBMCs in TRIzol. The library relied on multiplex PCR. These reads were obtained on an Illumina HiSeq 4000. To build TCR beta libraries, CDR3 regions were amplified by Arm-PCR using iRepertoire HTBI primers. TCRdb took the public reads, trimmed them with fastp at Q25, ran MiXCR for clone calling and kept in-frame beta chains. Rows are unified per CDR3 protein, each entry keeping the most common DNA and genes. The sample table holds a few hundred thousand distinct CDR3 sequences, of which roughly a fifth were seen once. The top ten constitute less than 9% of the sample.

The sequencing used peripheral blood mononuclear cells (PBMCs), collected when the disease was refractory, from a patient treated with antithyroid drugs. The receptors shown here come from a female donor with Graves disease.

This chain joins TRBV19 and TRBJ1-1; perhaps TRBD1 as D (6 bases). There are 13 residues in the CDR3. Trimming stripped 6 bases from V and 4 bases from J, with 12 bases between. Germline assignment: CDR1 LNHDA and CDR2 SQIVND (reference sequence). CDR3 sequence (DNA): TGTGCCAGTAGGCCGACAGGTACCACTGAAGCTTTCTTT. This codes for CASRPTGTTEAFF.

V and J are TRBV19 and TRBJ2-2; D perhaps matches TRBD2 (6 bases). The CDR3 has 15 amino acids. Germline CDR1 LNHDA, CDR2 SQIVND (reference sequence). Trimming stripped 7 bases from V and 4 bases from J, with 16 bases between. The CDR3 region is CASMGTLNGTGELFF. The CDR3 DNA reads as TGTGCCAGTATGGGGACTCTGAATGGCACCGGGGAGCTGTTTTTT. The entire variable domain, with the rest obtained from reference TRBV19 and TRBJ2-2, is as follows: DGGITQSPKYLFRKEGQNVTLSCEQNLNHDAMYWYRQDPGQGLRLIYYSQIVNDFQKGDIAEGYSVSREKKESFPLTVTSAQKNPTAFYLCASMGTLNGTGELFFGEGSRLTVL.

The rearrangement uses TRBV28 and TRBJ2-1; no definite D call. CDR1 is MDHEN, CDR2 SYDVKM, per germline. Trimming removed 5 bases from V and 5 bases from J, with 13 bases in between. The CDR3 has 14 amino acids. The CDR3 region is CASSLYAADNEQFF. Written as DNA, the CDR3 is TGTGCCAGCAGTCTGTATGCGGCGGACAATGAGCAGTTCTTC.

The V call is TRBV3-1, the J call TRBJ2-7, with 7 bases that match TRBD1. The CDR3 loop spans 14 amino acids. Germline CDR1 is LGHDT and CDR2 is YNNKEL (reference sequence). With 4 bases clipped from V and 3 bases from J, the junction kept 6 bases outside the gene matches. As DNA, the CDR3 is TGTGCCAGCAGCCGGACAGGCCAAAACTACGAGCAGTACTTC. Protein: CASSRTGQNYEQYF.

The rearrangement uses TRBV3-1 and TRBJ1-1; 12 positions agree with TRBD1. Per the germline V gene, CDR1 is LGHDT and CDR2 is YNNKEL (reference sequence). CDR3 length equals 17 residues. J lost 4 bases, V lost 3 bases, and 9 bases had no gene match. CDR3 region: CASSQGQGAGLSTEAFF. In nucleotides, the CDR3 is TGTGCCAGCAGCCAGGGACAGGGGGCCGGTTTGAGCACTGAAGCTTTCTTT.

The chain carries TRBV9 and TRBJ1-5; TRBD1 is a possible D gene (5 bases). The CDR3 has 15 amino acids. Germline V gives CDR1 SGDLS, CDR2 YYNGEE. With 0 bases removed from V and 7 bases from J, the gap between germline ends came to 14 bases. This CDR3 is CASSVGDGGGQPQHF. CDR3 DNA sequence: TGTGCCAGCAGCGTAGGAGACGGGGGTGGGCAGCCCCAGCATTTT.

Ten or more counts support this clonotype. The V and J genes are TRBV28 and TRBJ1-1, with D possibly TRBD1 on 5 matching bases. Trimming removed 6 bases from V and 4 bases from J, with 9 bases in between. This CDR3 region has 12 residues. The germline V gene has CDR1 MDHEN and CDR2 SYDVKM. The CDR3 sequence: CASREGITEAFF. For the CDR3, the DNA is TGTGCCAGCAGAGAGGGGATCACTGAAGCTTTCTTT.

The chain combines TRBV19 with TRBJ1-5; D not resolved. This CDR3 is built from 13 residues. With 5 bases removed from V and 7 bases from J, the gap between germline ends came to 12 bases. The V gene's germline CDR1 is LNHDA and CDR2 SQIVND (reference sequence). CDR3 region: CASSPSSWQPQHF. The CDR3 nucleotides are TGTGCCAGTAGTCCCAGTTCATGGCAGCCCCAGCATTTT.

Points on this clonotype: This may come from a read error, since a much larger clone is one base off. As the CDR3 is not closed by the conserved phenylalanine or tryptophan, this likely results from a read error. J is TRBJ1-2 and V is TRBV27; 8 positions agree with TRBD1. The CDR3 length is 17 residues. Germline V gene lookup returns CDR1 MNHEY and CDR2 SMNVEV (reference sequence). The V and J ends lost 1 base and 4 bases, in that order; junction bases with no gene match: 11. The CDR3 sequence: CASSLYPGGEGVYGYTL. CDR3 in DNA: TGTGCCAGCAGTTTATACCCAGGGGGCGAGGGGGTCTATGGCTACACCCTC.

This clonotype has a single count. The CDR3: CASSQEQSAGLADYEQYF. CDR3 bases: TGCGCCAGCAGCCAAGAACAAAGTGCGGGACTAGCGGACTACGAGCAGTACTTC. The chain employs TRBV4-1 and TRBJ2-7, with TRBD2 matching 11 bases. The CDR3 extends over 18 amino acids. Trimming at V came to 0 bases and at J to 3 bases, leaving 10 bases not matched to a gene. Germline-derived CDR1 and CDR2 are MGHRA and YSYEKL.

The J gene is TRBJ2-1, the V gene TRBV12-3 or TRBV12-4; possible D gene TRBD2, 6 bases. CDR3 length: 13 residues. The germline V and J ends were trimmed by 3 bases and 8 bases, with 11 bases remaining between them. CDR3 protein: CASSFGGKDEQFF. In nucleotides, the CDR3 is TGTGCCAGCAGTTTCGGGGGTAAGGATGAGCAGTTCTTC.

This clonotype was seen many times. This CDR3 reads CASSSQGAGANVLTF. CDR3 coding DNA: TGTGCCAGCAGCTCCCAGGGGGCTGGGGCCAACGTCCTGACTTTC. The chain is built from TRBV11-1 and TRBJ2-6; TRBD1 aligns across 7 bases. The V and J ends lost 4 bases and 2 bases, in that order; junction bases with no gene match: 2. The CDR3 is made up of 15 amino acids. Germline CDR1 and CDR2: SGHAT and FQDESV (reference sequence). The full variable domain, completed using reference TRBV11-1 and TRBJ2-6, is EAEVAQSPRYKITEKSQAVAFWCDPISGHATLYWYRQILGQGPELLVQFQDESVVDDSQLPKDRFSAERLKGVDSTLKIQPAELGDSAMYLCASSSQGAGANVLTFGAGSRLTVL.

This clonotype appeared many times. CDR3 sequence reads: CASSPTGGANEQYF. Written as DNA, the CDR3 is TGTGCCAGCAGCCCGACAGGGGGCGCGAACGAGCAGTACTTC. V is TRBV12-3 or TRBV12-4 and J is TRBJ2-7; 10 nucleotides agree with TRBD1. The trim removed 6 bases at V and 5 bases at J, leaving 7 bases unmatched. The CDR3 is 14 residues long.

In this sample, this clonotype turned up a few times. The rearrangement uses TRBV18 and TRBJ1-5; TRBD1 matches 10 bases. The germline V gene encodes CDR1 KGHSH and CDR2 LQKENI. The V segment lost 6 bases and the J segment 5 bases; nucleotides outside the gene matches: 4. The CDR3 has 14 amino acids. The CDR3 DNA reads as TGTGCCAGCTCGCAAGGGACAGGGGATCAGCCCCAGCATTTT. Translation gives CASSQGTGDQPQHF.

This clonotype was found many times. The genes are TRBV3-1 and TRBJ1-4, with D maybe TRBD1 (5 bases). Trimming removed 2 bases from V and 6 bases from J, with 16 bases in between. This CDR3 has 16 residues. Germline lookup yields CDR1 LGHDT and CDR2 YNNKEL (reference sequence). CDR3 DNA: TGTGCCAGCAGCCAATGGTTTCCCGGGACTGATGAAAAACTGTTTTTT. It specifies CASSQWFPGTDEKLFF.

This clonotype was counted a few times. The CDR3 protein is CATSDRNQGFGYTF. The CDR3 nucleotides are TGTGCCACCAGTGATCGAAACCAGGGATTTGGCTACACCTTC. The rearrangement uses TRBV24-1 and TRBJ1-2; tentatively, D is TRBD1 (5 bases). Germline assignment: CDR1 KGHDR and CDR2 SFDVKD. This CDR3 comprises 14 residues. V was cut by 3 bases and J by 7 bases, with 14 bases left in between.

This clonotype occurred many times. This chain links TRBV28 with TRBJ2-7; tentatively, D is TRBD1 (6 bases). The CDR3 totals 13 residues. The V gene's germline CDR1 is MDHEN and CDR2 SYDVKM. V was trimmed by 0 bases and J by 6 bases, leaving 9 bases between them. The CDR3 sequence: CASSLWRGGEQYF. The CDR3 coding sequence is TGTGCCAGCAGTTTATGGAGAGGGGGCGAGCAGTACTTC.

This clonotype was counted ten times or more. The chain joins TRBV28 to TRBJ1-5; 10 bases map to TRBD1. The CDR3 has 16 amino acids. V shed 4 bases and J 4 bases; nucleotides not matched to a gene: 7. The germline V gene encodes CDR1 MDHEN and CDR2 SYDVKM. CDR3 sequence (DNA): TGTGCCAGCAGTTCACGGGACAGGGGAGCGAATCAGCCCCAGCATTTT. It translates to CASSSRDRGANQPQHF.

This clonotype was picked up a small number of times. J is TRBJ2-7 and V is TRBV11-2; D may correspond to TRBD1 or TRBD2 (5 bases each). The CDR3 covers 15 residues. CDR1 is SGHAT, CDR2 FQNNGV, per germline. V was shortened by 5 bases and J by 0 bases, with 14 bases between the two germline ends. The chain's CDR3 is CASSLTPGPSYEQYF. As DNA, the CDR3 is TGTGCCAGCAGCCTCACCCCGGGACCCTCCTACGAGCAGTACTTC.

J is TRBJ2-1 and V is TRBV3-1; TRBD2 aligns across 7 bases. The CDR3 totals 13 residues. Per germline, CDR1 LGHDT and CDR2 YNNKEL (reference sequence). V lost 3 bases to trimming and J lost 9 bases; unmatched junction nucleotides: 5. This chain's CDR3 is CASSHRTSFEQFF. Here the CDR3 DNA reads TGTGCCAGCAGCCATAGGACTAGTTTTGAGCAGTTCTTC.

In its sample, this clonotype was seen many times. As DNA, the CDR3 is TGTGCCAGCAGTCTACTAGCGGGGGGTGAGACCCAGTACTTC. Protein: CASSLLAGGETQYF. The chain carries TRBV6-1 and TRBJ2-5; 12 positions agree with TRBD2. The CDR3 length is 14 residues. Germline CDR1 is MNHNS and CDR2 is SASEGT. Trimming at V came to 5 bases and at J to 5 bases, leaving 3 bases not matched to a gene.

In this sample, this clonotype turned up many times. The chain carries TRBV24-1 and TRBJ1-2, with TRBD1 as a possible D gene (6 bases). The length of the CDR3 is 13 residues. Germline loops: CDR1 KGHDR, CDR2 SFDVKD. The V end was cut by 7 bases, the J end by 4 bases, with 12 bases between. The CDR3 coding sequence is TGTGCCACCAGCAAGGGGGGTGCCTATGGCTACACCTTC. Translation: CATSKGGAYGYTF.